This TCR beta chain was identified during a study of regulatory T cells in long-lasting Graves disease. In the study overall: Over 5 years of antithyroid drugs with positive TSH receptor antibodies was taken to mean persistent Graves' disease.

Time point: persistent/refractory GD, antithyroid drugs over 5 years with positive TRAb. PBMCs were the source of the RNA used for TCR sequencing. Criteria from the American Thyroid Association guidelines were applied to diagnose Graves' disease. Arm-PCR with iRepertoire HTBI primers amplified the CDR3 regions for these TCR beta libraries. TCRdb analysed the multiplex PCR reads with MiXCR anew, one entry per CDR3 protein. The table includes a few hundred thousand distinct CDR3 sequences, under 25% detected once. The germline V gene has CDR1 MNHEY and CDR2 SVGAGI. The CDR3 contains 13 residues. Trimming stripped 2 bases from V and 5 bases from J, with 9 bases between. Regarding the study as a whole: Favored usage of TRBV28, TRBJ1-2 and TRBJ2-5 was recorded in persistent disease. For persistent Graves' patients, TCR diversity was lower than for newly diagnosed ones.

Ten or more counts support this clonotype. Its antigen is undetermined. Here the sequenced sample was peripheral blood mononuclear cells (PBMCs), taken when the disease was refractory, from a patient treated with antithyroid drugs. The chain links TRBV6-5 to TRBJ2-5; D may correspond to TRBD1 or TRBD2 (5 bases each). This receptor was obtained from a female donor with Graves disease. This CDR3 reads CASSYPGRETQYF. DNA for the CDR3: TGTGCCAGCAGTTACCCGGGGCGGGAGACCCAGTACTTC.